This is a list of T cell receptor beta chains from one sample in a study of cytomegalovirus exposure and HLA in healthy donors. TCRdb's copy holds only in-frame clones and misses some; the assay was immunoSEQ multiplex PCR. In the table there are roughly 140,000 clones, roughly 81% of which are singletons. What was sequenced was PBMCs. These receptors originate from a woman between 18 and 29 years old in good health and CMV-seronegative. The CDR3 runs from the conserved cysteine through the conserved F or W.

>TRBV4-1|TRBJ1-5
CASSQDSGASSSNQPQHF
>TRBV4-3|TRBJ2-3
CASSLGLAGNTDTQYF
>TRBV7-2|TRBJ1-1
CASSFGQGAGTEAFF
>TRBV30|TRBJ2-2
CAWSGRRGGGAQRTGELFF
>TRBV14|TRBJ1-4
CASSQETTGKGVEKLFF
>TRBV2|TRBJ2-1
CASSETRRGRSYNEQFF
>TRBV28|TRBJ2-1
CATQRDRGISEQFF
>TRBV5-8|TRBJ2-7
CASSNTGFRSYEQYF
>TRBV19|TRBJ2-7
CASSIDQGTRYEQYF
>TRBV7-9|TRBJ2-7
CASSLVGDYEQYF
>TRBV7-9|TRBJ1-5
CASSLGTGPSNQPQHF
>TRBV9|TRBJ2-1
CASSLGGGRATDEQFF
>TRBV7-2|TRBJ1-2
CASSFRDSNYGYTF
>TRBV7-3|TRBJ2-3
CASSWTSGGSTDTQYF
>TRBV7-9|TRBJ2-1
CASSSRGSSYNEQFF
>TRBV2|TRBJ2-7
CASIGQGYEQYF
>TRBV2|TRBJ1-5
CASSWQGNQPQHF
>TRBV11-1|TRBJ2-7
CASSLGSRSYEQYF
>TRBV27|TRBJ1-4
CASSLQGRLEKLFF
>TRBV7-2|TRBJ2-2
CASSSMSRGLFF
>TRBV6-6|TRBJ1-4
CASSRPGTADEKLFF
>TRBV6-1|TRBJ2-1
CASSALGVSANEQFF
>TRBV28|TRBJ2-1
CASSLASGLGIYEQFF
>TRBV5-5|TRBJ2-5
CASHAYGGDLEYF
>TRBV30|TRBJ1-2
CAWVTGGNYGYTF
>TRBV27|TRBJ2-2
CASSKSLRNTGELFF
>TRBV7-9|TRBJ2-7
CASSGRPGQGSYEQYF
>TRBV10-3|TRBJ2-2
CASKTGGGDTGELFF
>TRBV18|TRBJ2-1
CASSPRTGRNEQFF
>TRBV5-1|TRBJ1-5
CASSSGTGTYQPQHF
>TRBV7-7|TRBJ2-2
CASSPHPDRRTGELFF
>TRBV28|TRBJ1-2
CASGYRGYYGYTF
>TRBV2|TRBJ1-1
CASSTEMNTEAFF
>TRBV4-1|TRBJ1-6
CASSQPLTGTGESPLHF
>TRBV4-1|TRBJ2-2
CASSQGIRGLMGELFF
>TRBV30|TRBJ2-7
CAWGPGGPEQYF
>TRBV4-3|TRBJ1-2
CASSQTGTGYHGYTF
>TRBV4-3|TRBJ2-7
CASSQGVVSLYEQYF
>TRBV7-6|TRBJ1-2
CASSPRGDYGYTF
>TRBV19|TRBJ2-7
CASSMLASRSPYEQYF
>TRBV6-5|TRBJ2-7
CASSYGTVLYEQYF
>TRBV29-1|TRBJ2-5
CSLKRGRLETQYF
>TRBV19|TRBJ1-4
CASSITPAGVNEKLFF
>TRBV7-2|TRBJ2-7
CASSFRSGGGIYEQYF
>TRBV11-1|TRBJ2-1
CASSFKLIAEQFF
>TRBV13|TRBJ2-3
CASSSQSGSTDTQYF
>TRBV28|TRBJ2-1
CASRIAGETYNEQFF
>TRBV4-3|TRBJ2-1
CASSPGLAGAPRGEQFF